This T cell receptor (beta chain) came from a study of T cells in Graves' hyperthyroidism and ophthalmopathy. Findings and limits, study-wide: Most clonotypes expanded in thyroid above 0.001 were likewise present in blood.

RNA transcripts were the template for amplifying TCR beta CDR3 regions. HTBI primers were employed in a first-round RT-PCR of the TCR CDR3. Each CDR3 protein is one row after TCRdb ran MiXCR on the multiplex PCR reads. This sample yields about 600,000 distinct CDR3 sequences, of which around 15% are seen a single time; less than 3.5% belongs to the top ten. A word on this clonotype: What it binds is unknown.

This CDR3 spans 17 amino acids. The germline CDR1 and CDR2 sequences are KGHDR and SFDVKD. The ends lost 2 bases at V and 5 bases at J; junction bases unmatched: 11. Sequencing was carried out using blood. The chain is built from TRBV24-1 and TRBJ2-1; 7 nucleotides align to TRBD2. This TCR derives from a woman aged 40-49 years with Graves' ophthalmopathy. CDR3 residues: CATSDSLIAGQNNEQFF. The CDR3 nucleotides read TGTGCCACCAGTGATTCCCTGATAGCGGGTCAAAACAATGAGCAGTTCTTC.